This TCR beta chain was sequenced during a study of shared clonotypes between healthy human individuals. The CDR3 loop spans 16 amino acids. V dropped 4 bases and J dropped 4; count of bases not matched to a gene: 11. Germline V gene lookup returns CDR1 WNHNN and CDR2 SYGVQD (reference sequence). Assay used: immunoSEQ multiplex PCR; TCRdb lists only in-frame clones, some missing. The data contain under 1,900,000 clones, less than 99% of them seen just once; the ten biggest clones take up 0.3% to 0.45%. Input material: naive CD4+ T cells sorted from blood. Subset of the sample: CD45RA+ positively selected. The chain has TRBV10-1 and TRBJ2-7; 9 nucleotides match TRBD2. This clonotype was sampled from a man younger than 45 in good health. As DNA, the CDR3 is TGCGCCAGCAGTGTTTCAGCGGGAGGACCATCATACGAGCAGTACTTC. The encoded protein is CASSVSAGGPSYEQYF.